The text below deals with one TCR beta chain. TCRdb keeps only in-frame clones here, not all; method: immunoSEQ multiplex PCR. The table includes 270,000 or so clones, roughly 89% detected once. These data come from a study of blood T cell repertoires in COVID-19. The TCR comes from a woman aged 40 to 55 who had recovered from COVID-19. What was sequenced was peripheral blood.

The CDR3 sequence: CASSSPGVSGRNIQYF. CDR3 DNA: TGTGCCAGCAGCTCCCCAGGTGTGAGCGGGAGAAACATTCAGTACTTC. This chain joins TRBV7-2 and TRBJ2-4, with 8 bases matching TRBD2. The V and J ends lost 4 bases and 6 bases, in that order; junction bases with no gene match: 11. The CDR3 is made up of 16 amino acids. Germline assignment: CDR1 SGHTA and CDR2 FQGNSA.